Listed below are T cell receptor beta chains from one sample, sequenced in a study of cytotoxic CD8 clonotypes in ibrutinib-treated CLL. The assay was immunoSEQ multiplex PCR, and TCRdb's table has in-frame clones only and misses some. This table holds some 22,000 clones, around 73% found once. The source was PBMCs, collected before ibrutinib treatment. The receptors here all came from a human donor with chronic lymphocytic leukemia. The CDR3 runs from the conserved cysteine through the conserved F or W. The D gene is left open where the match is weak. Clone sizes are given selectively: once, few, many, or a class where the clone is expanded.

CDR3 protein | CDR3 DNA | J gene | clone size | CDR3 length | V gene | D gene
CAWHKGRFYGYTF | TGTGCCTGGCACAAGGGACGGTTTTATGGCTACACCTTC | TRBJ1-2 | few | 13 | TRBV30 | .
CSVERSAKQYF | TGCAGCGTTGAAAGGTCTGCTAAGCAGTACTTC | TRBJ2-7 | . | 11 | TRBV29-1 | .
CASRGESTNTGELFF | TGTGCCAGCAGGGGAGAGAGCACGAACACCGGGGAGCTGTTTTTT | TRBJ2-2 | once | 15 | TRBV2 | .
CASRAISGANVLTF | TGCGCCAGCAGGGCAATCTCTGGGGCCAACGTCCTGACTTTC | TRBJ2-6 | . | 14 | TRBV4-1 | .
CASGLWGGPYEQYF | TGTGCTAGTGGTTTGTGGGGGGGCCCCTACGAGCAGTACTTC | TRBJ2-7 | . | 14 | TRBV12-5 | .
CASSPPAGRHEQYF | TGTGCCAGCTCACCACCCGCGGGCCGCCACGAGCAGTACTTC | TRBJ2-7 | . | 14 | TRBV18 | .
CASSLEGTGAEAFF | TGTGCCAGCAGCTTAGAGGGTACAGGGGCTGAAGCTTTCTTT | TRBJ1-1 | . | 14 | TRBV11-2 | TRBD1
CASRGLQTPGNTIYF | TGTGCCAGCAGGGGACTCCAAACTCCCGGAAACACCATATATTTT | TRBJ1-3 | . | 15 | TRBV6-1 | .
CASSVTSGRVAEQFF | TGTGCCAGCAGTGTGACTAGCGGGAGAGTGGCTGAGCAGTTCTTC | TRBJ2-1 | . | 15 | TRBV6-1 | TRBD2
CASSFRLTSTDTQYF | TGCGCCAGCAGCTTCAGGCTGACGAGCACAGATACGCAGTATTTT | TRBJ2-3 | . | 15 | TRBV5-1 | .
CAWIPQGGNTEAFF | TGTGCCTGGATCCCGCAGGGAGGGAACACTGAAGCTTTCTTT | TRBJ1-1 | . | 14 | TRBV30 | .
CAISGSSGTDTQYF | TGTGCCATCAGTGGGAGTAGCGGGACAGATACGCAGTATTTT | TRBJ2-3 | . | 14 | TRBV10-3 | TRBD2
CASSLTGLAGGSTDTQYF | TGTGCCAGCAGCTTAACCGGACTAGCGGGAGGCAGCACAGATACGCAGTATTTT | TRBJ2-3 | . | 18 | TRBV7-2 | TRBD2
CASSSLSGGQGNTGELFF | TGTGCCAGCAGCTCCCTCTCCGGCGGACAGGGGAACACCGGGGAGCTGTTTTTT | TRBJ2-2 | . | 18 | TRBV7-6 | TRBD1
CASSQAGGLGTEAFF | TGCGCCAGCAGCCAGGCGGGAGGCCTCGGAACTGAAGCTTTCTTT | TRBJ1-1 | few | 15 | TRBV4-1 | .
CASSQDTGYNYGYTF | TGCGCCAGCAGCCAAGATACAGGCTATAACTATGGCTACACCTTC | TRBJ1-2 | . | 15 | TRBV4-1 | .
CASSQGFSSYEQYF | TGTGCCAGCAGCCAAGGATTTAGCTCCTACGAGCAGTACTTC | TRBJ2-7 | . | 14 | TRBV4-2 | .
CASSLIGREQYF | TGTGCCAGCAGCTTAATAGGGCGCGAGCAGTACTTC | TRBJ2-7 | . | 12 | TRBV7-2 | .
CASSPGLAGPFSVWGF | TGCGCCAGCAGCCCGGGACTAGCGGGACCCTTCTCTGTTTGGGGCTTC | TRBJ2-7 | . | 16 | TRBV5-1 | TRBD2
CASNPSGGPQETQYF | TGTGCCAGCAATCCTAGCGGGGGCCCCCAAGAGACCCAGTACTTC | TRBJ2-5 | . | 15 | TRBV28 | TRBD2
CASSLNSNTDGYTF | TGTGCCAGCAGCTTGAACTCAAACACCGATGGCTACACCTTC | TRBJ1-2 | . | 14 | TRBV5-4 | .
CASSPSSRRQSRANVLTF | TGTGCCAGCAGCCCATCCTCGAGACGACAAAGTCGGGCCAACGTCCTGACTTTC | TRBJ2-6 | . | 18 | TRBV7-2 | .
CASRGLAEVFSYNEQFF | TGTGCCAGCAGGGGACTAGCGGAGGTATTCTCCTACAATGAGCAGTTCTTC | TRBJ2-1 | . | 17 | TRBV2 | TRBD2
CASSLKLAGGFHTDTQYF | TGTGCCAGCAGCTTAAAGTTAGCGGGAGGCTTTCACACAGATACGCAGTATTTT | TRBJ2-3 | . | 18 | TRBV2 | TRBD2
CASSQESPLAGGTYSYEQYF | TGCGCCAGCAGCCAAGAAAGTCCCCTAGCGGGAGGCACTTACTCCTACGAGCAGTACTTC | TRBJ2-7 | . | 20 | TRBV4-3 | TRBD2
CASSLRSASSDEQYF | TGCGCCAGCAGCCTACGTTCCGCGTCGAGCGACGAGCAGTACTTC | TRBJ2-7 | . | 15 | TRBV5-1 | .
CAWSVIGGSSYNEQFF | TGTGCCTGGAGTGTAATAGGAGGGAGTTCCTACAATGAGCAGTTCTTC | TRBJ2-1 | . | 16 | TRBV30 | .
CASSSGLWQFF | TGTGCCAGCAGTTCCGGTCTTTGGCAGTTCTTC | TRBJ2-1 | few | 11 | TRBV28 | .
CASSTERYTDTQYF | TGCGCCAGCAGTACCGAGCGATACACAGATACGCAGTATTTT | TRBJ2-3 | . | 14 | TRBV10-2 | .
CASRLAGSSYEQYF | TGCGCCAGCAGACTAGCGGGAAGCTCCTACGAGCAGTACTTC | TRBJ2-7 | . | 14 | TRBV10-2 | TRBD2
CASTPPGTSGRAQGYEQYF | TGTGCCAGCACCCCCCCGGGGACTAGCGGGAGGGCCCAAGGCTACGAGCAGTACTTC | TRBJ2-7 | . | 19 | TRBV28 | TRBD2
CASSLTAGELFF | TGTGCCAGCAGCTTGACAGCCGGGGAGCTGTTTTTT | TRBJ2-2 | few | 12 | TRBV7-7 | .
CASSLLDNQPQHF | TGTGCCAGCAGCCTGCTAGACAATCAGCCCCAGCATTTT | TRBJ1-5 | . | 13 | TRBV6-5 | .
CASSKGVMNTEAFF | TGTGCCAGCAGCAAAGGAGTAATGAACACTGAAGCTTTCTTT | TRBJ1-1 | once | 14 | TRBV21-1 | .
CASSLELLALNTGELFF | TGTGCCAGCAGCTTGGAATTACTAGCGTTGAACACCGGGGAGCTGTTTTTT | TRBJ2-2 | large | 17 | TRBV5-4 | TRBD2
CASSEGTARNTEAFF | TGTGCCAGCAGTGAGGGAACAGCGAGGAACACTGAAGCTTTCTTT | TRBJ1-1 | . | 15 | TRBV25-1 | .
CASSRRQASYEQYF | TGTGCCAGTAGTAGACGACAGGCGTCCTACGAGCAGTACTTC | TRBJ2-7 | . | 14 | TRBV19 | .
CASSAGDGGYTF | TGTGCCAGCAGTGCAGGGGACGGCGGCTACACCTTC | TRBJ1-2 | . | 12 | TRBV6-1 | .
CASSGLGASGNTIYF | TGCGCCAGCAGCGGTCTCGGGGCCTCTGGAAACACCATATATTTT | TRBJ1-3 | once | 15 | TRBV5-1 | .
CASSLDRGREAFF | TGTGCCAGCTCACTTGACAGGGGTCGTGAAGCTTTCTTT | TRBJ1-1 | . | 13 | TRBV18 | TRBD1
CASSQENPGERGYTF | TGTGCCAGCAGCCAAGAAAATCCAGGGGAAAGGGGCTACACCTTC | TRBJ1-2 | . | 15 | TRBV4-2 | .
CASNSGGGQETQYF | TGTGCCAGCAATAGCGGGGGGGGCCAAGAGACCCAGTACTTC | TRBJ2-5 | . | 14 | TRBV2 | TRBD2
CASSYDGTDHQHF | TGTGCCAGCAGTTACGACGGGACCGATCACCAGCATTTT | TRBJ1-5 | few | 13 | TRBV6-5 | .
CACSSRGQGRGGTEAFF | TGTGCCTGTTCTTCGAGGGGACAGGGGAGGGGAGGCACTGAAGCTTTCTTT | TRBJ1-1 | . | 17 | TRBV30 | TRBD1
CASSGTLKETQYF | TGTGCCAGCAGCGGGACCCTAAAAGAGACCCAGTACTTC | TRBJ2-5 | . | 13 | TRBV5-6 | .
CASSLSSPVETQYF | TGTGCCAGCAGCTTATCCAGCCCAGTAGAGACCCAGTACTTC | TRBJ2-5 | once | 14 | TRBV7-2 | .
CASSLAGGHYEQYF | TGTGCCAGCAGCTTAGCGGGAGGACACTACGAGCAGTACTTC | TRBJ2-7 | . | 14 | TRBV7-9 | .
CASSEIRLGTYEQYF | TGTGCCAGCAGTGAAATACGGCTCGGGACCTACGAGCAGTACTTC | TRBJ2-7 | . | 15 | TRBV25-1 | .
CASRGSGNTIYF | TGTGCCAGCAGGGGATCTGGAAACACCATATATTTT | TRBJ1-3 | . | 12 | TRBV6-5 | .
CASSRLGQTSTDTQYF | TGCGCCAGCAGCCGCTTGGGACAGACTAGCACAGATACGCAGTATTTT | TRBJ2-3 | . | 16 | TRBV5-1 | TRBD1
CASRSDRGSNNEQFF | TGTGCCAGCAGGTCTGACAGGGGATCTAACAATGAGCAGTTCTTC | TRBJ2-1 | . | 15 | TRBV5-4 | TRBD1
CASSSGLAGRQETQYF | TGCGCCAGCAGCTCTGGACTAGCGGGCCGCCAAGAGACCCAGTACTTC | TRBJ2-5 | . | 16 | TRBV5-1 | TRBD2
CASSLDRTGAFF | TGTGCCAGCTCGCTGGACAGGACGGGAGCTTTCTTT | TRBJ1-1 | . | 12 | TRBV18 | TRBD1